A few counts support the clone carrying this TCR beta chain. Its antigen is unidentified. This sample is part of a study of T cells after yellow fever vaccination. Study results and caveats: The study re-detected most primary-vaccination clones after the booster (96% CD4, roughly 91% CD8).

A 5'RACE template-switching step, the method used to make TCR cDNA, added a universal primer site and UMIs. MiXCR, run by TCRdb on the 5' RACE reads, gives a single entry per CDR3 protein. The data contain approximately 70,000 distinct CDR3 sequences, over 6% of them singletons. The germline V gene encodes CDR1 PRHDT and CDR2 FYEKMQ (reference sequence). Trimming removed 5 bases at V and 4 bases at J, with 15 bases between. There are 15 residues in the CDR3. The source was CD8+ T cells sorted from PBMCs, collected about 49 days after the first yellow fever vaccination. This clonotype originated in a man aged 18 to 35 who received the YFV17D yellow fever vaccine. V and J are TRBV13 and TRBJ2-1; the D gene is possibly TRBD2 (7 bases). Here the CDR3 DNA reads TGTGCCAGCAGCGCAGAGGGGGGGTTGTACAATGAGCAGTTCTTC. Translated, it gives CASSAEGGLYNEQFF.